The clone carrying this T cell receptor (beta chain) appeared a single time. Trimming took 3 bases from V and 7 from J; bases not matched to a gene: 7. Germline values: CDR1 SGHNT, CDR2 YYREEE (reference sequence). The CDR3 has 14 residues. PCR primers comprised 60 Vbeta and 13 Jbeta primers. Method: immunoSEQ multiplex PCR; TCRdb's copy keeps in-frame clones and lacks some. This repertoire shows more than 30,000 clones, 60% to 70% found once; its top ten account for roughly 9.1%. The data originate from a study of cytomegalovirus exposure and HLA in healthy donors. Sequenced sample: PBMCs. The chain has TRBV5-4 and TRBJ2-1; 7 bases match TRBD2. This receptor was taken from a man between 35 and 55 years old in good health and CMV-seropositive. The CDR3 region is CASSWGGSENEQFF. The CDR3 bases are TGTGCCAGCAGCTGGGGGGGTTCGGAAAATGAGCAGTTCTTC.